The 6 T cell receptor beta chains presented below share a single source sample, sequenced in a study of cytomegalovirus exposure and HLA in healthy donors. Primers for the PCR totalled 60 Vbeta and 13 Jbeta. Profiling relied on immunoSEQ multiplex PCR, and the TCRdb table lists in-frame clones only, not all of them. The table has 160,000 or so clones, roughly four fifths seen once. Input material: PBMCs. Receptors were obtained from a man aged 45-65 years in good health and CMV-seropositive.

The chain uses TRBV30 and TRBJ2-5, with a possible D match to TRBD1 (6 bases). V dropped 0 bases and J dropped 6 bases, with 8 bases sitting between them. Germline values: CDR1 GTSNPN, CDR2 SVGIG (reference sequence). The CDR3 contains 12 residues. In nucleotides, the CDR3 is TGTGCCTGGAGTGTACAGGGCAAGACCCAGTACTTC. Protein sequence: CAWSVQGKTQYF. The complete variable domain, with remaining parts taken from reference TRBV30 and TRBJ2-5, reads SQTIHQWPATLVQPVGSPLSLECTVEGTSNPNLYWYRQAAGRGLQLLFYSVGIGQISSEVPQNLSASRPQDRQFILSSKKLLLSDSGFYLCAWSVQGKTQYFGPGTRLLVL.

The rearrangement links TRBV9 to TRBJ1-6; D might be TRBD1 (6 bases). V lost 4 bases, J lost 2 bases, and 19 bases lay in between. The CDR3 runs to 18 residues. Looked up from germline, CDR1 is SGDLS and CDR2 is YYNGEE. The CDR3 loop is CASSKDPQGKAYNSPLHF. Written as DNA, the CDR3 is TGTGCCAGCAGCAAAGACCCACAGGGCAAGGCCTATAATTCACCCCTCCACTTT.

In regard to this clone: Other DNA sequences in this sample translate to the same CDR3. V is TRBV5-6 and J is TRBJ1-2; weak D call: TRBD1 (6 bases). V shed 0 bases and J shed 8 bases, with 11 bases lying between them. This CDR3 has 13 amino acids. Germline V gene sequence: CDR1 SGHDT, CDR2 YYEEEE. The CDR3 coding sequence is TGTGCCAGCAGCTTGGCGGGGGGCGCGGGCTACACCTTC. It encodes CASSLAGGAGYTF.

This sequence joins TRBV28 and TRBJ2-7, with D perhaps matching TRBD2 (7 bases). The DNA end is a closer match to TRBJ2-5, so the J assignment may be wrong. Germline V gives CDR1 MDHEN, CDR2 SYDVKM. The CDR3 spans 14 residues. In nucleotides, the CDR3 is TGTGCCAGCAGTTTCGGACAGAAGCGGGGGACCCAGTACTTC. Translating it yields CASSFGQKRGTQYF.

The chain carries TRBV30 and TRBJ2-3; 7 bases agree with TRBD2. V shed 1 base, J shed 5 bases, and the junction held 6 bases outside the gene matches. Germline V CDR1 and CDR2: GTSNPN, SVGIG (reference sequence). The CDR3 loop spans 14 amino acids. The CDR3 sequence: CAWSGRGGKDTQYF. In nucleotides, the CDR3 is TGTGCCTGGAGTGGTAGGGGAGGGAAAGATACGCAGTATTTT.

In its sample, this clone was seen a few times. The chain uses TRBV6-1 and TRBJ2-7; 7 bases agree with TRBD1. The germline CDR1 and CDR2 sequences are MNHNS and SASEGT. The CDR3 has 14 residues. The CDR3 region is CASSDNLNRGLDMV. The CDR3 DNA follows: TGTGCCAGCAGTGATAATTTGAACAGGGGCCTCGATATGGTC.